The rows below give T cell receptor beta chains drawn from one sample of a study of control samples from healthy donors and cancer patients. Sequencing used immunoSEQ multiplex PCR; TCRdb keeps in-frame clones, though not all of them. The sample contains about 60,000 clones, 95% to 96% of which appear only once. Sequenced sample: blood. Source of these receptors: a woman between 18 and 30 years old in good health. Each CDR3 is given with its conserved first and last residue.

V gene	J gene	CDR3 protein
TRBV3-1/TRBV3-2	TRBJ1-1	CASSPVWDRGRLGWNTEAFF
TRBV5-1	TRBJ1-1	CASSLSLQGALRMNTEAFF
TRBV5-1	TRBJ1-2	CASSLALWTASNYGYTF
TRBV2	TRBJ1-6	CASSSTPRASSYNSPLHF
TRBV5-5	TRBJ1-1	CASSFPPLGVFF
TRBV29-1	TRBJ1-2	CSARVRLKDYGYTF
TRBV28	TRBJ1-5	CASSSFRNQPQHF
TRBV9	TRBJ1-2	CASSARADWDISLYGYTF
TRBV10-3	TRBJ2-3	CAISESGTGAGDTQYF
TRBV10-3	TRBJ2-5	CAISAPKETQYF
TRBV7-9	TRBJ1-1	CASSLAATLEAFF